This T cell receptor (beta chain) was profiled in a study of cytomegalovirus exposure and HLA in healthy donors (dated by TCRdb to 2016 to 2017). Some background on the complete study: An earlier analysis of 550 to 700 of the donors reported 250 to 350 Gb of sequence data and approximately 110 million unique TCR beta sequences from 150 million to 200 million T cells. An early release covering roughly 640 HLA-typed donors comprised approximately 290 gigabases of sequencing data and around 85 million unique TCR sequences. Of the approximately 400 genotyped donors, over 65% fell in the genetic ancestry cluster associated with self-reported Caucasian donors. The study aimed to test whether signatures of past pathogen exposure could be identified by cataloging public T cell receptors. The study used immunosequencing to profile the T cell repertoires of approximately 640 subjects and linked those repertoires to cytomegalovirus serostatus. In addition to the first cohort of 666 subjects, a separate validation cohort of about 120 different subjects was used. To predict cytomegalovirus infection status, the study brought together high-throughput TCR immunosequencing, statistical association of individual TCRs with disease status, and machine learning. In a later analysis, previously published TCR beta repertoires from fewer than 750 donors were re-analyzed and high-resolution HLA genotyping was added so that TCR occurrence patterns could be studied. Rather than drawing on any new phenotypic data, the later analysis identified candidate immune exposures from TCR beta sequences and the way those sequences occurred across donors. An earlier analysis of 450 to 750 of the donors used high-throughput TCR beta sequencing to judge whether each TCR beta V gene segment behaved as functional or pseudogenic. Donor age, sex, ethnicity and CMV serostatus were collected together with the repertoire data. In a later genetic analysis, genome-wide SNP genotypes for about 55% of the roughly 670 donors were used, and that subset was treated as a discovery cohort. All discovery cohort repertoires had been generated on a single sequencing platform. HLA typing covered class I and class II loci at four-digit resolution. Typing coverage varied by locus: roughly 629-640 donors for A, B, C, DRB1 and DQB1; roughly 520 for DQA1; more than 600 for DPA1; 400 to 480 for DPB1. Several DR-DQ haplotypes were treated as single units for association and clustering because of strong linkage in the cohort. Among some 410 genotyped donors of the cohort, an average of about 240,000 unique TCR beta nucleotide sequences were sequenced per donor, roughly 18% of them non-productive.

Receptor amplification or capture employed the immunoSEQ multiplex PCR assay. The multiplex PCR relied on a mix of 60 forward primers for TCR Vbeta segments and 13 reverse primers for TCR Jbeta segments. A multiplex PCR assay on genomic DNA amplified the CDR3 region of rearranged TCR beta genes. The amplified TCR beta libraries were sequenced on the Illumina HiSeq System as 87-base-pair reads. Per the original workflow: In a later analysis, tens of millions of unique TCR beta chains were counted across the roughly 610 repertoires, and roughly 9.9 million of these chains were shared by at least two donors. To remove PCR and sequencing errors, raw reads were error-corrected and collapsed into unique sequences using a nearest-neighbor algorithm that merged closely related sequences. To assign V, D and J gene segments, CDR3 sequences were aligned to IMGT reference sequences. For a sequence to be retained, a match of at least six nucleotides to both a V gene segment and a J gene segment was required. Rearrangements were called productive when the CDR3 lacked stop codons and stayed in frame with V and J; all others were non-productive. Following IMGT convention, CDR3 was defined as the stretch from the second conserved V-encoded cysteine up to the conserved J-encoded phenylalanine. The earlier analysis of 587 of the donors excluded sequences that lacked an unambiguous match to a single V gene segment. In an earlier analysis of 587 of the donors, V segments were called functional above 56.7% productive rearrangements and were called segregating when the between-donor standard deviation exceeded 5%. A statistical classification framework was built for diagnosing cytomegalovirus status from the catalog of TCR beta chain sequences. V and J gene assignment, in a later analysis, came from comparing TCR nucleotide sequences with IMGT/GENE-DB human TR gene sequences. The TCRdist pipeline was used in a later analysis to assign CDR3 sequences and most-parsimonious VDJ recombination scenarios. In a later analysis, every TCR beta chain was defined by the combination of its CDR3 amino acid sequence and its V-gene family, and reads without a unique V-gene family were dropped. In a later analysis, a few hundred highly shared, low-generation-probability nucleotide sequences were removed to address suspected cross-contamination and a sequencing artifact. In a later analysis, a clonal expansion index for each public chain was calculated from normalized within-repertoire ranks of inferred template counts. In a later analysis, generation probabilities were computed using a VDJ recombination model fitted to out-of-frame rearrangements, and the results were checked against IGoR. In a later analysis, TCR-TCR, TCR-HLA and TCR-CMV co-occurrence was scored with hypergeometric tests, and a repertoire-size bias correction was applied to TCR pairs. To estimate false discovery rates, a later analysis permuted the HLA or CMV assignments 20 times. In a later analysis, co-occurring TCRs were grouped using DBSCAN, and TCRdist sequence similarity was added for clustering within HLA-allele-positive subsets. Repertoires with fewer than 30,000 or more than 120,000 public chains, plus five repertoires with anomalous nucleotide sharing, were excluded from co-occurrence clustering. The table comes from immuneACCESS by way of TCRdb, which keeps in-frame sequences with V and J called. Part of the clones is missing from these tables; in studies checked, under half for an unresolved V gene and the rest for unknown reasons. The V and J calls and clone size come from that table; D and trimming were worked out from the DNA. The table held for this sample gives roughly 140,000 clones. Approximately 1% of the sample goes to the ten largest clones.

The cohort consisted of 650 to 700 healthy bone marrow donors. At the time of sampling, every cohort member was nominally healthy, though immune exposures that went unrecorded were likely present. The donor tested CMV seronegative and was one of the 352 seronegative cohort members. A peripheral blood sample was collected from each donor, and TCR beta sequencing was performed on peripheral blood mononuclear cells. The Qiagen DNeasy Blood Extraction Kit was used to extract genomic DNA from the blood cell samples. V trim: 6 bases; J trim: 0 bases; unmatched bases: 7. In the germline V gene, CDR1 corresponds to KGHSH and CDR2 to LQKENI. The CDR3 sequence holds 15 residues, the cysteine and phenylalanine included. CDR3 DNA is the only sequence kept; it has 45 bases, read in frame from the first base. As concerns this clone: The antigen it binds to is not known.

The research as a whole found: According to a later analysis, TCR association rates differed among HLA loci, with DRB1 alleles showing the most associated TCRs and HLA-C alleles showing the fewest. A later analysis found that most CMV-associated TCR beta chains appeared HLA-restricted, with HLA associations seemingly driven largely by CMV exposure. HLA typing was unavailable for some donors at each locus, so association tests used only the typed subset. The cohort was sequenced for TCR beta chains only, and without alpha or paired-chain data the features that could be detected were limited. The study gave a list of about 170 TCR beta chains associated with cytomegalovirus. Most TCR sequences were seen in very few donors, while some public TCRs were found in many individuals. A further reported finding was that TCR beta sequences accurately predicted the HLA-A and HLA-B alleles for most subjects in the first cohort. At a false discovery rate of 0.05, a later analysis linked under 20,000 TCR beta sequences to specific HLA alleles. Presence/absence analyses assumed roughly uniform sequencing depth across donors, an assumption that may not hold. Broadly in line with IMGT annotations, most TCR beta V segments showed up in productive rearrangements about 87% or about 30% of the time in an earlier analysis of 587 of the donors. A few of the identified cytomegalovirus-associated TCR beta chains were confirmed in vitro to be specific for cytomegalovirus antigens. In a later genetic analysis, a missense DCLRE1C variant was associated with V-gene and J-gene trimming of TCR beta chains, and the association was replicated in an independent cohort. A later analysis found that HLA-associated TCR beta chains were more clonally expanded and had lower generation probabilities than equally common non-associated chains. CMV serostatus was the only immune exposure information available for the cohort. Because counts were too low, approximately 15 rarely observed V segments, including chromosome 9 orphons, were excluded from the earlier analysis of around 590 of the donors. Assigning TCR associations to individual alleles was difficult when HLA alleles, especially DR and DQ, strongly co-occurred. A cluster of highly shared sequence variants was judged likely to represent a technical artifact of the sequencing pipeline. Some IMGT-functional V segments, including TRBV6-2 and TRBV6-3, could not be distinguished by the 87-base-pair reads and were therefore excluded. It was suggested by the authors that the approach could potentially be generalized to other disease states and immunological phenotypes. According to a later analysis, parvovirus B19, influenza, CMV and Epstein-Barr virus appeared linked to several top co-occurrence clusters. Cytomegalovirus status was reported to be diagnosed by the classifier with high specificity and sensitivity in both the original and validation cohorts. Linkage disequilibrium might explain the correlated functional status among segregating V segments, but an unknown experimental factor could not be excluded. Compared with the roughly 670-donor mean, donors in an Asian-associated ancestry cluster had fewer N-insertions in productive TCRs, according to a later genetic analysis.

Material: PBMCs. The chain joins TRBV18 to TRBJ1-1; the junction holds 7 bases that match TRBD1. This TCR was sampled from a male donor in good health and CMV-seronegative. This receptor has the CDR3 CASSPGQPVNTEAFF. The DNA sequence is as follows: TGTGCCAGCTCGCCGGGACAGCCCGTGAACACTGAAGCTTTCTTT.